Each of the 5 T cell receptor beta chains below was sequenced from the same sample in a study of blood T cells in healthy people across ages. The authors ran a second PCR of about 6 to 11 cycles using a sample-barcoded 5' primer and a J-beta primer mix. Each CDR3 protein gets one entry after TCRdb re-called the 5' RACE reads with MiXCR. The sample lists more than 900,000 distinct CDR3 sequences, 29% seen once, with more than 8.5% in the top ten. These same records also appear under a second study, on T cells of mothers and their children.

The sequenced sample was blood. These TCRs come from a woman aged 40 to 50 in good health.

This clonotype was counted only a few times. A read error may produce the germline difference seen at one junction end. This chain links TRBV7-9 with TRBJ1-5, with 9 bases lining up with TRBD1. This CDR3 spans 15 amino acids. CDR1 is SEHNR and CDR2 is FQNEAQ in the germline V gene (reference sequence). For the CDR3, the DNA is TGTGCCGGCAGCGGGACAGGGAGCCACAATCAGCCCCAGCATTTT. It yields the protein CAGSGTGSHNQPQHF. Drawing the rest from reference TRBV7-9 and TRBJ1-5, the complete variable domain is DTGVSQNPRHKITKRGQNVTFRCDPISEHNRLYWYRQTLGQGPEFLTYFQNEAQLEKSRLLSDRFSAERPKGSFSTLEIQRTEQGDSAMYLCAGSGTGSHNQPQHFGDGTRLSIL.

This chain uses TRBV12-3 or TRBV12-4 with TRBJ1-4; D gene ambiguous. Deletions cut 3 bases from V and 8 bases from J, with 13 bases between. The CDR3 is 14 residues long. In nucleotides, the CDR3 is TGTGCCAGCAGTTTTGGGCAGATAGGCGAAAAACTGTTTTTT. This sequence encodes CASSFGQIGEKLFF.

V and J are TRBV3-1 and TRBJ2-5, with 9 bases that match TRBD1. Germline lookup yields CDR1 LGHDT and CDR2 YNNKEL (reference sequence). The CDR3 sequence is 15 residues long. The ends lost 6 bases at V and 1 base at J; junction bases unmatched: 6. The CDR3 DNA sequence: TGTGCCAGCAGGGGGGACAGGGCCCCCCAAGAGACCCAGTACTTC. It specifies CASRGDRAPQETQYF.

CDR3 sequence (DNA): TGTGCCAGCAGCTTACGGGGACAGGGGGCCTCGTCTTGGGGCACTGAAGCTTTCTTT. Translation: CASSLRGQGASSWGTEAFF. V gene TRBV7-2 combines with J gene TRBJ1-1; 12 bases are a match to TRBD1. This CDR3 is 19 amino acids long. V was clipped by 2 bases and J by 4 bases; unmatched bases: 14. The germline V gene has CDR1 SGHTA and CDR2 FQGNSA.

This clonotype was detected a few times. The V call is TRBV24-1, the J call TRBJ2-4; 7 nucleotides agree with TRBD2. The DNA end lines up better with TRBJ2-5; the J call may be wrong. This CDR3 region has 15 residues. The germline CDR1 and CDR2 sequences are KGHDR and SFDVKD. The CDR3 loop is CATSDRGGGPETQYF. The DNA of the CDR3 is TGTGCCACCAGTGATCGGGGCGGGGGTCCTGAGACCCAGTACTTC.